The clone carrying this TCR beta chain was found a few times. Antigen: not known. MiXCR, run by TCRdb on the reads, gives a single entry per CDR3 protein. This table holds about 340,000 distinct CDR3 sequences, 25% to 35% found once. J gave up 5 bases and V 4 bases, and 2 bases lay outside the gene matches. Germline CDR1 and CDR2: MNHEY and SVGAGI. This CDR3 has 15 residues. The data are from a study of T cell repertoires in cytomegalovirus infection. About the research overall: From public TCR beta signatures came an indication of both CMV infection and matching HLA type.

The study's findings and limits: Clonotype analysis showed dominance of the ex vivo response by HLA-C-restricted CMV-specific TCR beta clonotypes. Public TCR beta family frequency separated CMV-and-HLA carriers, including in an independent cohort.

The gene calls are TRBV6-5 and TRBJ1-6; 10 nucleotides line up with TRBD1. The sequencing used cultured PBMCs, collected from culture after CMV antigen stimulation. The receptor was isolated from a human donor in good health (CMV status not recorded). Some clones in this sample may be carry-over from other donors' samples. DNA for the CDR3: TGTGCCAGCAGTTCCGGGACAGGGGATAATTCACCCCTCCACTTT. Translated: CASSSGTGDNSPLHF.